One and the same sample provided the 25 T cell receptor beta chains below, sequenced in a study of T-cell memory formation after mild COVID-19. TCRdb re-called the 5' RACE reads with MiXCR, one entry per CDR3 protein. The sample holds over 400,000 distinct CDR3 sequences, roughly a quarter seen once. The specimen was PBMCs or a T cell subset sorted from them (not recorded which). Receptors were obtained from an adult woman who had mild COVID-19 (a few samples of this study predate the infection). Cell type and time point are not known.

This clonotype was found a few times. This chain joins TRBV2 and TRBJ2-3; D remains unclear. CDR1 is SNHLY, CDR2 FYNNEI, per germline. The CDR3 has 13 amino acids. With 2 bases removed from V and 5 bases from J, the gap between germline ends came to 8 bases. The DNA of the CDR3 is TGTGCCAGCAGTGAACAGATTCTAGATACGCAGTATTTT. As protein: CASSEQILDTQYF.

This clonotype appeared a few times. The rearrangement joins TRBV5-1 to TRBJ2-3; D uncertain. From germline, CDR1 is SGHRS and CDR2 YFSETQ. This CDR3 is 13 amino acids long. The ends were cut back, 4 bases at V and 6 bases at J, with 12 bases in the middle. The CDR3 nucleotides read TGCGCCAGCAGCCCGTCTCGGTTGGATACGCAGTATTTT. Translated: CASSPSRLDTQYF.

The sample holds a few counts of this clonotype. The V gene is TRBV3-1, the J gene TRBJ2-7; 7 bases map to TRBD2. Trimming removed 0 bases from V and 1 base from J; junction bases left unmatched: 6. Germline V CDR1 and CDR2: LGHDT, YNNKEL (reference sequence). The CDR3 has 16 residues. The CDR3 here is CASSQELGGSSYEQYF. The CDR3 DNA reads TGTGCCAGCAGCCAAGAGTTGGGCGGGAGTTCCTACGAGCAGTACTTC.

This clonotype was counted between two and nine times. The genes are TRBV12-5 and TRBJ1-2, with TRBD1 matching 7 bases. Germline CDR1 and CDR2: LGHNT and FRNRAP. V lost 3 bases, J lost 3 bases, and 7 bases stayed unmatched. The CDR3 spans 15 residues. The CDR3 DNA is TGTGCTAGTGGTTTCCGTCGCGGGACAGACTATGGCTACACCTTC. This gives the protein CASGFRRGTDYGYTF. Full variable domain (missing parts from reference TRBV12-5 and TRBJ1-2): DARVTQTPRHKVTEMGQEVTMRCQPILGHNTVFWYRQTMMQGLELLAYFRNRAPLDDSGMPKDRFSAEMPDATLATLKIQPSEPRDSAVYFCASGFRRGTDYGYTFGSGTRLTVV.

This chain joins TRBV9 and TRBJ2-1; D uncertain. V was trimmed by 0 bases and J by 6 bases, leaving 16 bases between them. CDR1 is SGDLS and CDR2 is YYNGEE in the germline V gene. The CDR3 loop spans 16 amino acids. CDR3 region: CASSVGSPTAGNEQFF. CDR3 nucleotide sequence: TGTGCCAGCAGCGTAGGTAGCCCTACTGCTGGCAATGAGCAGTTCTTC.

The chain recombines TRBV11-2 with TRBJ1-1; weak D call: TRBD1 (5 bases). CDR1 and CDR2 from the germline V gene are SGHAT and FQNNGV. The CDR3 is 13 amino acids. V was clipped by 8 bases and J by 0 bases, with 10 bases between them. This CDR3 is CASASGLNTEAFF. CDR3 DNA sequence: TGTGCCAGCGCATCAGGGCTGAACACTGAAGCTTTCTTT. The full variable domain, completed using reference TRBV11-2 and TRBJ1-1, is EAGVAQSPRYKIIEKRQSVAFWCNPISGHATLYWYQQILGQGPKLLIQFQNNGVVDDSQLPKDRFSAERLKGVDSTLKIQPAKLEDSAVYLCASASGLNTEAFFGQGTRLTVV.

This clonotype was seen a handful of times. The chain couples TRBV10-2 to TRBJ1-2, with D perhaps TRBD1 (6 bases). The CDR3 is 15 residues long. Trimming removed 2 bases at V and 4 bases at J, with 14 bases between. From germline, CDR1 is WSHSY and CDR2 SAAADI. The CDR3 loop reads CASSEGGSRGYGYTF. CDR3 sequence (DNA): TGCGCCAGCAGTGAGGGCGGCAGCAGGGGCTATGGCTACACCTTC.

This clonotype was counted only a few times. V and J are TRBV5-5 and TRBJ2-2, with D possibly TRBD1 on 6 matching bases. CDR1 is SGHKS and CDR2 is YYEKEE in the germline V gene (reference sequence). CDR3 length: 18 amino acids. V was shortened by 3 bases and J by 0 bases, with 18 bases between the two germline ends. CDR3 amino acids: CASSSNPGTISNTGELFF. Written as DNA, the CDR3 is TGTGCCAGCAGCTCAAACCCCGGGACAATATCGAACACCGGGGAGCTGTTTTTT.

In this sample, this clonotype turned up a few times. V gene TRBV11-2 combines with J gene TRBJ2-3; 12 nucleotides align to TRBD2. This CDR3 has 17 amino acids. Looked up from germline, CDR1 is SGHAT and CDR2 is FQNNGV. The junction had 8 bases not matched to a gene; V was cut back by 5 bases and J by 2 bases. CDR3 bases: TGTGCCAGCAGCACGACTAGCGGGGGACCCCACACAGATACGCAGTATTTT. Its translation is CASSTTSGGPHTDTQYF. Complete variable domain (other parts from reference TRBV11-2 and TRBJ2-3): EAGVAQSPRYKIIEKRQSVAFWCNPISGHATLYWYQQILGQGPKLLIQFQNNGVVDDSQLPKDRFSAERLKGVDSTLKIQPAKLEDSAVYLCASSTTSGGPHTDTQYFGPGTRLTVL.

The chain uses TRBV4-3 and TRBJ1-2; 8 nucleotides match TRBD1. With 4 bases clipped from V and 4 bases from J, the junction kept 8 bases outside the gene matches. This CDR3 is 15 amino acids long. Germline CDR1 LGHNA, CDR2 YSLEER. CDR3 residues: CASSLAGTGTYGYTF. CDR3 bases: TGCGCCAGCAGCCTCGCCGGGACAGGCACCTATGGCTACACCTTC.

The chain recombines TRBV29-1 with TRBJ2-1; 9 positions agree with TRBD1. This CDR3 has 12 residues. From germline, CDR1 is SQVTM and CDR2 ANQGSEA. With V trimmed by 7 bases and J by 14 bases, 12 bases remained unmatched. CDR3 coding DNA: TGCAGCGCAGTGGACAGGGGATGGGGGGAGTTCTTC. As protein: CSAVDRGWGEFF.

DNA for the CDR3: TGTGCCAGCAGTGACCCGAGCTCCTATAATTCACCCCTCCACTTT. Translation gives CASSDPSSYNSPLHF. The J gene is TRBJ1-6, the V gene TRBV2; D ambiguous. Germline CDR1 and CDR2: SNHLY and FYNNEI. The CDR3 sequence is 15 residues long. Trimming pared 3 bases from V and 0 bases from J, leaving 6 bases between.

This clonotype came up a few times. The chain uses TRBV7-9 and TRBJ1-4, with 8 bases matching TRBD1. The CDR3 consists of 14 residues. CDR1 and CDR2 from the germline V gene are SEHNR and FQNEAQ (reference sequence). V lost 3 bases, J lost 8 bases, and 5 bases stayed unmatched. As DNA, the CDR3 is TGTGCCAGCAGCTTTCCGGGACAGGAGGAAAAACTGTTTTTT. Translated, it gives CASSFPGQEEKLFF.

V gene TRBV2 combines with J gene TRBJ2-3, with D unresolved. This CDR3 region has 13 residues. Per the germline V gene, CDR1 is SNHLY and CDR2 is FYNNEI. Trimming shortened V by 6 bases and J by 4 bases, and 11 bases separated the two germline ends. Here the CDR3 reads CASSLGKADTQYF. In DNA form, the CDR3 reads TGTGCCAGCAGCCTAGGAAAGGCAGATACGCAGTATTTT. The variable domain in full, with the rest retrieved from reference TRBV2 and TRBJ2-3, is EPEVTQTPSHQVTQMGQEVILRCVPISNHLYFYWYRQILGQKVEFLVSFYNNEISEKSEIFDDQFSVERPDGSNFTLKIRSTKLEDSAMYFCASSLGKADTQYFGPGTRLTVL.

V gene TRBV24-1 combines with J gene TRBJ1-1; possible D gene TRBD1, 6 bases. The CDR3 is 14 amino acids. From germline, CDR1 is KGHDR and CDR2 SFDVKD. Between the trimmed V and J ends, which lost 11 bases and 1 base, there was a span of 16 bases. The CDR3: CASQPGAGNTEAFF. DNA of the CDR3: TGTGCCAGTCAGCCAGGGGCCGGGAACACTGAAGCTTTCTTT.

The chain combines TRBV2 with TRBJ2-1; the D is unclear. Germline CDR1 and CDR2: SNHLY and FYNNEI. The CDR3 has 13 amino acids. V was trimmed by 9 bases and J by 3 bases, leaving 12 bases between them. This CDR3 reads CARKGLDYNEQFF. As DNA, the CDR3 is TGTGCCAGAAAAGGGCTGGACTACAATGAGCAGTTCTTC.

This chain links TRBV11-2 with TRBJ2-3, with a possible D match to TRBD2 (5 bases). CDR3 size: 15 residues. Trimming pared 5 bases from V and 2 bases from J, leaving 14 bases between. Germline assignment: CDR1 SGHAT and CDR2 FQNNGV. CDR3 DNA: TGTGCCAGCAGCGGACTGAAAGGATTCACAGATACGCAGTATTTT. This gives the protein CASSGLKGFTDTQYF.

There are a few counts of this clonotype. V and J are TRBV12-3 or TRBV12-4 and TRBJ1-2; D may be TRBD1 (5 bases). Trimming removed 6 bases from V and 2 bases from J, with 10 bases in between. This CDR3 spans 13 amino acids. CDR3 protein: CASRRDRNYGYTF. Here the CDR3 DNA reads TGTGCCAGCAGAAGAGACAGAAACTATGGCTACACCTTC.

This clonotype was detected a few times. The chain couples TRBV7-9 to TRBJ2-6; D is unclear. Germline V lookup: CDR1 SEHNR, CDR2 FQNEAQ (reference sequence). Trimming removed 0 bases from V and 4 bases from J, with 13 bases in between. This CDR3 region has 17 residues. CDR3 protein: CASSLAVSGSGANVLTF. The CDR3 bases are TGTGCCAGCAGCTTAGCGGTGTCGGGTTCCGGGGCCAACGTCCTGACTTTC. Full variable domain (remainder filled in from reference TRBV7-9 and TRBJ2-6): DTGVSQNPRHKITKRGQNVTFRCDPISEHNRLYWYRQTLGQGPEFLTYFQNEAQLEKSRLLSDRFSAERPKGSFSTLEIQRTEQGDSAMYLCASSLAVSGSGANVLTFGAGSRLTVL.

This clonotype was picked up one time. The V call is TRBV7-2, the J call TRBJ1-2; D is undetermined. Trimming shortened V by 2 bases and J by 6 bases, and 19 bases separated the two germline ends. CDR3 length equals 16 residues. In germline, CDR1 is SGHTA, CDR2 FQGNSA. The CDR3 reads CASSLSSGGQAHGYTF. The CDR3 coding sequence is TGTGCCAGCAGCTTAAGTTCGGGTGGGCAGGCCCATGGCTACACCTTC.

This clonotype has a handful of counts. This chain joins TRBV18 and TRBJ1-5, with TRBD1 as a possible D gene (6 bases). The ends were cut back, 2 bases at V and 11 bases at J, with 22 bases in the middle. This CDR3 is built from 16 residues. Germline-derived CDR1 and CDR2 are KGHSH and LQKENI. The DNA for the CDR3 is TGTGCCAGCTCACCAGTTGATCGGGGGCCCGTTATGGCCCAGCATTTT. It yields the protein CASSPVDRGPVMAQHF.

The chain carries TRBV14 and TRBJ2-1; D is possibly TRBD1 (6 bases). The V gene lost 1 base and the J gene lost 0 bases, with 13 bases spanning the gap. The CDR3 covers 17 residues. Germline assignment: CDR1 SGHDN and CDR2 FVKESK. CDR3 residues: CASSQGWGLSSYNEQFF. The CDR3 DNA follows: TGTGCCAGCAGCCAAGGGTGGGGGCTGAGCTCCTACAATGAGCAGTTCTTC.

The chain uses TRBV18 and TRBJ2-1; D may be TRBD2 (5 bases). Germline V gene lookup returns CDR1 KGHSH and CDR2 LQKENI. V was clipped by 0 bases and J by 9 bases, with 12 bases between them. The CDR3 consists of 14 residues. The CDR3 is CASSPPRVYGEQFF. CDR3 DNA: TGTGCCAGCTCACCACCGAGGGTTTACGGTGAGCAGTTCTTC.

This clonotype occurred a few times. J is TRBJ1-4 and V is TRBV6-6, with a weak D call TRBD1 (5 bases). The CDR3 extends over 15 amino acids. From germline, CDR1 is MNHNY and CDR2 SVGAGI (reference sequence). The V gene lost 5 bases and the J gene lost 2 bases, with 12 bases spanning the gap. The DNA of the CDR3 is TGTGCCAGCAGTGCCCGGAGGGGTACTAATGAAAAACTGTTTTTT. The encoded protein is CASSARRGTNEKLFF.

The chain employs TRBV2 and TRBJ2-7, with 11 positions matching TRBD1. The length of the CDR3 is 14 residues. From germline, CDR1 is SNHLY and CDR2 FYNNEI. Trimming removed 10 bases from V and 1 base from J; junction bases left unmatched: 6. CDR3 region: CATSGQGASYEQYF. CDR3 coding DNA: TGTGCCACCTCTGGACAGGGGGCGTCCTACGAGCAGTACTTC.